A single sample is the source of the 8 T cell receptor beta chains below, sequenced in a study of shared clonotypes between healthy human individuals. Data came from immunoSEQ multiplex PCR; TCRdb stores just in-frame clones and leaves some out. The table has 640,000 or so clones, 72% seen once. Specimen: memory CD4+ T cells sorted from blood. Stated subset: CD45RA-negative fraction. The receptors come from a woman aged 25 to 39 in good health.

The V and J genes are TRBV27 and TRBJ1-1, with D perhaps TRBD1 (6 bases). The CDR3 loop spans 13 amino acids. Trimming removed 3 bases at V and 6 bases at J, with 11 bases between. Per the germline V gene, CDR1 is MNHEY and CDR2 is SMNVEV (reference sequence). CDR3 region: CASSFWGQAEAFF. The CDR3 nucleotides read TGTGCCAGCAGTTTTTGGGGGCAAGCTGAAGCTTTCTTT.

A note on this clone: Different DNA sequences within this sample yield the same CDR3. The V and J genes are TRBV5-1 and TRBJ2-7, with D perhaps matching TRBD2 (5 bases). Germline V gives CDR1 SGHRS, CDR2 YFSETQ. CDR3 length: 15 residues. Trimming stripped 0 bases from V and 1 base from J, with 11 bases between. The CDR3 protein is CASSLGGLLSYEQYF. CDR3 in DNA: TGCGCCAGCAGCTTGGGAGGACTGTTATCCTACGAGCAGTACTTC.

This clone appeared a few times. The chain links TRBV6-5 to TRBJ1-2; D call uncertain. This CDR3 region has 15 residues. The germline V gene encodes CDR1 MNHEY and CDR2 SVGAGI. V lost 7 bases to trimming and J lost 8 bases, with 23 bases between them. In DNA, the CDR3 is TGTGCCAGCACCGGAAGAGGTGTAGCTTCTATGGGCTACACCTTC. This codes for CASTGRGVASMGYTF.

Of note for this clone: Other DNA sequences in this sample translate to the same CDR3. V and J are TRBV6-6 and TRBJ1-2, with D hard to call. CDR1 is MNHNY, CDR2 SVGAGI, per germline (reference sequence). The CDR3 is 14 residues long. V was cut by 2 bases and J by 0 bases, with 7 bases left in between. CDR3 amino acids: CASSYTEANYGYTF. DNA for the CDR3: TGTGCCAGCAGTTACACAGAAGCTAACTATGGCTACACCTTC.

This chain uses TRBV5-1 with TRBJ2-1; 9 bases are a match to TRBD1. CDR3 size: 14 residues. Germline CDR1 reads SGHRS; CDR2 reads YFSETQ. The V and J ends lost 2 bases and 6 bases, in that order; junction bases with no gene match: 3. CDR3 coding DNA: TGCGCCAGCAGCTTCGGGACAGGGTCCAATGAGCAGTTCTTC. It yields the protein CASSFGTGSNEQFF.

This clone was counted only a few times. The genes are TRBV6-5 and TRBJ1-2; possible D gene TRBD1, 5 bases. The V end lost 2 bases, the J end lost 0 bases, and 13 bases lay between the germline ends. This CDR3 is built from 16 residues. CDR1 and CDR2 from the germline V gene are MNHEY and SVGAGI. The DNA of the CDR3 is TGTGCCAGCAGTTACAGGGGATCCGGAACTAACTATGGCTACACCTTC. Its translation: CASSYRGSGTNYGYTF.

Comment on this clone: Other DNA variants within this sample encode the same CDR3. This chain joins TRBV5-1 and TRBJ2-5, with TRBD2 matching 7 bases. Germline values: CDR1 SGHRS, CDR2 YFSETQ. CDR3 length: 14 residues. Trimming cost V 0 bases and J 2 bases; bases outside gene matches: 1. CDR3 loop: CASSLEAGQETQYF. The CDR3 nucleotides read TGCGCCAGCAGCTTGGAAGCGGGGCAAGAGACCCAGTACTTC.

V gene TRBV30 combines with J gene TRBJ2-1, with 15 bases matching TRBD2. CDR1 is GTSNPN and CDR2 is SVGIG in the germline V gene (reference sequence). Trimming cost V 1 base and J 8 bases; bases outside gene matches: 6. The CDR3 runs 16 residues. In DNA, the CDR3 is TGTGCCTGGAGTGGCCCGGGACTAGCGGGAGGAGATGAGCAGTTCTTC. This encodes CAWSGPGLAGGDEQFF.